A selection of T cell receptor beta chains follows, all from one sample in a study of blood T cell repertoires in COVID-19. The method was immunoSEQ multiplex PCR; TCRdb's version includes in-frame clones alone and lacks a portion of them. The sample has roughly 110,000 clones; about 70% are singletons. The specimen was peripheral blood. All receptors derive from a human donor with acute or convalescent COVID-19. The donor label of this sample is uncertain. The CDR3 runs from the conserved cysteine through the conserved F or W. Each record gives: clone size, V gene, D gene, J gene, CDR3 DNA, CDR3 protein. D genes are given only for firm matches. The size entry is marked missing in some rows and otherwise reads once, few, many or a size class.

>few|TRBV11-1|-|TRBJ2-3
TGTGCCAGCAGCGGCCGTTTGAGCGGCGGCACAGATACGCAGTATTTT
CASSGRLSGGTDTQYF
>-|TRBV29-1|-|TRBJ2-7
TGCAGCGTTGAAGAGGTGGGGAGCTCCTACGAGCAGTACTTC
CSVEEVGSSYEQYF
>-|TRBV5-1|TRBD1|TRBJ2-1
TGCGCCAGCAGCTTGGCCGCCCCATTGGGGACAGGGGGCAATGAGCAGTTCTTC
CASSLAAPLGTGGNEQFF
>few|TRBV18|TRBD1|TRBJ1-2
TGTGCCAGCTCACCACCGGCTGGACAGGGCCGGGGCTACACCTTC
CASSPPAGQGRGYTF
>-|TRBV28|TRBD1|TRBJ1-5
TGTGCCAGCAGTCCTTTTCCGGGACAGGGGACCCATCAGCCCCAGCATTTT
CASSPFPGQGTHQPQHF
>few|TRBV5-6|TRBD1|TRBJ1-1
TGTGCCAGCAGCTCCCTACAGGGGGCGTCCACTGAAGCTTTCTTT
CASSSLQGASTEAFF
>-|TRBV5-1|-|TRBJ1-2
TGCGCCAGCAGCTCTCGGACAGCTAACTATGGCTACACCTTC
CASSSRTANYGYTF
>-|TRBV29-1|-|TRBJ1-2
TGCAGCGTTGAAGTAACAGCCACCTATGGCTACACCTTC
CSVEVTATYGYTF
>-|TRBV28|-|TRBJ2-1
TGTGCCAGCAGTGGCTCGGGGGTCAATGAGCAGTTCTTC
CASSGSGVNEQFF
>-|TRBV11-2|-|TRBJ2-3
TGTGCCAGCAGCTCCTACCCAGGGGATACGCAGTATTTT
CASSSYPGDTQYF
>-|TRBV7-9|-|TRBJ2-2
TGTGCCACCAGTTTGCGGGGGGAGCTGTTTTTT
CATSLRGELFF
>-|TRBV10-3|TRBD2|TRBJ2-7
TGTGCCATCAGTGAGTCGAGAGCGGGGGGGTCCTACGAGCAGTACTTC
CAISESRAGGSYEQYF
>-|TRBV7-3|-|TRBJ2-2
TGTGCCAGCAGCTTAAGGGGGGACAGAAACACCGGGGAGCTGTTTTTT
CASSLRGDRNTGELFF
>few|TRBV9|-|TRBJ1-1
TGTGCCAGCAGCGTAGGGGGCTGGAATACTGAAGCTTTCTTT
CASSVGGWNTEAFF
>-|TRBV4-1|TRBD2|TRBJ2-3
TGCGCCAGCAGCCAGCATGCGGCTAGCGGGTTGACAGATACGCAGTATTTT
CASSQHAASGLTDTQYF
>-|TRBV7-9|-|TRBJ1-3
TGTGCCAGCAGCTTAGTCGGGGTGGCTGGAAACACCATATATTTT
CASSLVGVAGNTIYF
>-|TRBV6-5|-|TRBJ1-4
TGTGCCAGCACTCCTACCTGGACAAGGAGTGAAAAACTGTTTTTT
CASTPTWTRSEKLFF
>few|TRBV7-8|-|TRBJ1-5
TGTGCCAGCAGCTTAGGGCAGGGTCAGCACCAGCATTTT
CASSLGQGQHQHF
>once|TRBV2|-|TRBJ2-1
TGTGCCAGCAGGATAAGTGGGACTCATGACAATGAGCAGTTCTTC
CASRISGTHDNEQFF
>-|TRBV3-1/TRBV3-2|-|TRBJ1-1
TGTGCCAGCAGCCAGGACTTCGAGGAAGCTTTCTTT
CASSQDFEEAFF
>-|TRBV5-1|TRBD2|TRBJ2-3
TGCGCCAGCAGCTTGGCGGGGGGACCCCTTGAGACGCAGTATTTT
CASSLAGGPLETQYF
>-|TRBV4-2|-|TRBJ1-2
TGTGCCAGCAGCCAAGATGCAGTCAACTATGGCTACACCTTC
CASSQDAVNYGYTF
>-|TRBV7-2|-|TRBJ2-1
TGTGCCAGCAGCTTAGAGAGGCGGTCCTACAATGAGCAGTTCTTC
CASSLERRSYNEQFF
>-|TRBV6-5|TRBD1|TRBJ1-6
TGTGCCAGCAGGAGGGGGCGCGCCTATAATTCACCCCTCCACTTT
CASRRGRAYNSPLHF